This T cell receptor beta chain was recovered during a study of T-cell reconstitution after alpha-beta-depleted transplantation in children (dated by TCRdb to the mid-2010s). Turning to the overall study: T-cell immune reconstitution after TCRalphabeta/CD19-depleted allogeneic hematopoietic cell transplantation in children was quantitatively tracked in the study by means of TCR repertoire profiling.

What this sample's treatment or condition label stands for: allogeneic hematopoietic cell transplantation with graft depleted of TCRalphabeta T cells and CD19 B cells. Transplant recipients were children who received TCRalphabeta/CD19-depleted allogeneic hematopoietic cell grafts. With regard to this clonotype: What this receptor recognizes is not known. No per-base quality is available; no much larger clone lies one base away.

The full study reports these points: In some patients, high TCRbeta diversity at day 60 was attributed to recipient T cells and intrathymic progenitors that had survived conditioning. Apparently early alphabetaT-cell count recovery about two months after transplant reportedly relied on only several hundred rapidly expanded clones derived from non-depleted graft cells. Hyperexpanded clone frequencies declined over subsequent months; after one year, T-cell counts and TCRbeta diversity were mostly attributed to newly produced T cells.

To prepare the library, PCR was applied. Sequencing used an Illumina HiSeq 2500. TCR libraries were prepared with molecular barcoding, using unique molecular identifiers to normalize TCRbeta repertoire quantification. The public reads were reprocessed in TCRdb via fastp at Q25 and MiXCR, keeping in-frame beta chains. Entries are consolidated by CDR3 protein sequence, retaining the most common genes and DNA. This sample lists approximately 520,000 distinct CDR3 sequences; approximately 10% were detected once. The ten largest clones take up about 15% of the sample. CDR1 SGHVS and CDR2 FQNEAQ were looked up in the germline V gene. A distance of 10 bases separates the germline ends of V and J, which lose 1 base and 4 bases respectively. The CDR3 goes from the cysteine to the phenylalanine over 15 residues. The DNA shown is the 45-base CDR3, in frame from base 1.

This TCR came from a female patient aged 2-9 years who had a stem cell transplant for aplastic anemia, so the T cells may come from the graft donor. The chain is assembled from TRBV7-8 and TRBJ2-2, with the D segment identity uncertain. This specimen consisted of PBMCs, mostly from graft donor cells, obtained 180 days after TCRalphabeta/CD19-depleted stem cell transplant. The DNA sequence is as follows: TGTGCCAGCAGCTTAGAGGCCAGGATCACCGGGGAGCTGTTTTTT. It specifies CASSLEARITGELFF. Full variable domain (CDR3 extended with the reference TRBV7-8 and TRBJ2-2 proteins): GAGVSQSPRYKVAKRGQDVALRCDPISGHVSLFWYQQALGQGPEFLTYFQNEAQLDKSGLPSDRFFAERPEGSVSTLKIQRTQQEDSAVYLCASSLEARITGELFFGEGSRLTVL.